What follows are 22 T cell receptor beta chains derived from one specimen sequenced in a study of OX40 agonist ivuxolimab in advanced cancers. Using immunoSEQ multiplex PCR, the repertoire was profiled, and TCRdb retains in-frame clones only, with some absent. The repertoire holds 100,000 to 110,000 clones, with about 91% as singletons. The sample in question was CD4+ or CD8+ T cells sorted from blood, obtained in a trial of the OX40 agonist ivuxolimab. These receptors came from an adult with an advanced solid tumor such as melanoma, head and neck, liver or kidney cancer.

This chain connects TRBV4-1 to TRBJ1-3, with 9 positions matching TRBD1. Germline V gene lookup returns CDR1 MGHRA and CDR2 YSYEKL. Trimming removed 5 bases from V and 5 bases from J; junction bases left unmatched: 10. This CDR3 is built from 16 residues. The CDR3 loop reads CASSSSGQGLRNTIYF. The CDR3 coding sequence is TGCGCCAGCAGCTCATCCGGACAGGGGCTCAGAAACACCATATATTTT.

The chain uses TRBV5-1 and TRBJ2-5; possible D gene TRBD1, 5 bases. CDR3 size: 15 residues. Per the germline V gene, CDR1 is SGHRS and CDR2 is YFSETQ. V was trimmed by 0 bases and J by 5 bases, leaving 14 bases between them. The CDR3 protein is CASSLGGQTQETQYF. The CDR3 coding sequence is TGCGCCAGCAGCTTGGGGGGCCAGACCCAGGAGACCCAGTACTTC. Full variable domain (rest looked up from reference TRBV5-1 and TRBJ2-5): KAGVTQTPRYLIKTRGQQVTLSCSPISGHRSVSWYQQTPGQGLQFLFEYFSETQRNKGNFPGRFSGRQFSNSRSEMNVSTLELGDSALYLCASSLGGQTQETQYFGPGTRLLVL.

The J gene is TRBJ2-6, the V gene TRBV5-4; D gene ambiguous. Trimming stripped 1 base from V and 4 bases from J, with 9 bases between. From germline, CDR1 is SGHNT and CDR2 YYREEE (reference sequence). This CDR3 has 15 residues. The CDR3 sequence is CASSLYRSGANVLTF. The CDR3 region has the DNA TGTGCCAGCAGCTTGTATCGGTCCGGGGCCAACGTCCTGACTTTC.

Written as DNA, the CDR3 is TGCAGCGTTACTTTGGGGGTAACGACCTACGAGCAGTACTTC. Translation gives CSVTLGVTTYEQYF. The chain links TRBV29-1 to TRBJ2-7; either TRBD1 or TRBD2 may supply D (5 bases each). There are 14 residues in the CDR3. Germline CDR1 reads SQVTM; CDR2 reads ANQGSEA. V lost 5 bases and J lost 2, with 16 bases in between.

V is TRBV6-1 and J is TRBJ1-5; D unresolved. The CDR3 contains 13 residues. Germline-derived CDR1 and CDR2 are MNHNS and SASEGT. V was shortened by 5 bases and J by 6 bases, with 11 bases between the two germline ends. CDR3 DNA: TGTGCCAGCAGTCCAGGACCTGTTCAGCCCCAGCATTTT. It translates to CASSPGPVQPQHF.

The chain couples TRBV5-1 to TRBJ2-2; D perhaps matches TRBD1 (6 bases). The CDR3 is made up of 16 amino acids. Trimming took off 1 base at V and 0 bases at J, with 10 bases between the two ends. Germline values: CDR1 SGHRS, CDR2 YFSETQ. The CDR3, as DNA: TGCGCCAGCAGCTTGAGGACAGCGCCGAACACCGGGGAGCTGTTTTTT. This translates into CASSLRTAPNTGELFF.

This sequence joins TRBV6-1 and TRBJ1-4; D gene ambiguous. Per the germline V gene, CDR1 is MNHNS and CDR2 is SASEGT. Trimming shortened V by 2 bases and J by 3 bases, and 10 bases separated the two germline ends. The CDR3 contains 15 residues. The CDR3 sequence: CASSEYLGANEKLFF. The DNA for the CDR3 is TGTGCCAGCAGTGAATATCTTGGGGCTAATGAAAAACTGTTTTTT.

Comment on this clone: This specimen includes other DNA sequences encoding the same CDR3. For the CDR3, the DNA is TGTGCCTGGAGGAAAAGGGGCGGGGTGGGGTCTGCTGAAAAACTGTTTTTT. Protein: CAWRKRGGVGSAEKLFF. The V and J genes are TRBV30 and TRBJ1-4, with D perhaps matching TRBD1 (5 bases). This CDR3 comprises 17 residues. V was clipped by 3 bases and J by 7 bases, with 24 bases between them. CDR1 and CDR2 from the germline V gene are GTSNPN and SVGIG (reference sequence). Full variable domain (rest looked up from reference TRBV30 and TRBJ1-4): SQTIHQWPATLVQPVGSPLSLECTVEGTSNPNLYWYRQAAGRGLQLLFYSVGIGQISSEVPQNLSASRPQDRQFILSSKKLLLSDSGFYLCAWRKRGGVGSAEKLFFGSGTQLSVL.

The J gene is TRBJ2-1, the V gene TRBV27; TRBD2 aligns across 10 bases. The CDR3 contains 16 residues. The V gene's germline CDR1 is MNHEY and CDR2 SMNVEV (reference sequence). Trimming at V came to 3 bases and at J to 8 bases, leaving 10 bases not matched to a gene. The DNA for the CDR3 is TGTGCCAGCAGTTTCCGGACTAGCGGTACTGGGGATGAGCAGTTCTTC. Residues: CASSFRTSGTGDEQFF.

This chain joins TRBV7-9 and TRBJ1-5, with D possibly matching TRBD1 (5 bases). V was pared by 0 bases and J by 7 bases, with 10 bases between. Germline V gives CDR1 SEHNR, CDR2 FQNEAQ (reference sequence). The CDR3 has 14 amino acids. The CDR3 region has the DNA TGTGCCAGCAGCTTAGCAGGGACGCGGCAGCCCCAGCATTTT. Translation gives CASSLAGTRQPQHF. The full variable domain, rest sourced from reference TRBV7-9 and TRBJ1-5, is DTGVSQNPRHKITKRGQNVTFRCDPISEHNRLYWYRQTLGQGPEFLTYFQNEAQLEKSRLLSDRFSAERPKGSFSTLEIQRTEQGDSAMYLCASSLAGTRQPQHFGDGTRLSIL.

The genes are TRBV10-3 and TRBJ1-5; 9 bases map to TRBD1. Germline CDR1 and CDR2: ENHRY and SYGVKD. This CDR3 is 15 amino acids long. The V gene end was trimmed by 0 bases and the J gene end by 10 bases; junction bases not matched to a gene: 7. The CDR3 loop reads CAISESGQGAGPQHF. The CDR3 bases are TGTGCCATCAGTGAGTCGGGACAGGGCGCCGGCCCCCAGCATTTT.

The chain is built from TRBV25-1 and TRBJ1-4; 7 nucleotides line up with TRBD1. The J segment lost 2 bases and the V segment lost 10 bases, leaving 1 base of the junction unmatched. This CDR3 is built from 12 residues. Germline lookup yields CDR1 MGHDK and CDR2 SYGVNS. The CDR3 loop reads CATQGTNEKLFF. The CDR3 bases are TGTGCCACACAGGGGACTAATGAAAAACTGTTTTTT.

The chain couples TRBV5-6 to TRBJ2-5; TRBD2 matches 9 bases. V shed 2 bases, J shed 5 bases, and the junction held 4 bases outside the gene matches. This CDR3 region has 14 residues. The germline V gene encodes CDR1 SGHDT and CDR2 YYEEEE. In DNA form, the CDR3 reads TGTGCCAGCAGCTTTGCGGGGGGGCCCGAGACCCAGTACTTC. It encodes CASSFAGGPETQYF.

The gene calls are TRBV5-1 and TRBJ2-2, with D tentatively TRBD1 or TRBD2 (7 bases each). There are 16 residues in the CDR3. In germline, CDR1 is SGHRS, CDR2 YFSETQ. V lost 4 bases, J lost 0 bases, and 13 bases lay in between. CDR3 amino acids: CASSLQGGTNTGELFF. The DNA for the CDR3 is TGCGCCAGCAGCCTGCAGGGGGGGACGAACACCGGGGAGCTGTTTTTT.

For the CDR3, the DNA is TGCGCCAGCAGCTGGTCCCCGAACAGGGCTAGCGGGAGGGCCACAGATACGCAGTATTTT. Its protein is CASSWSPNRASGRATDTQYF. The chain recombines TRBV5-1 with TRBJ2-3; 12 nucleotides line up with TRBD2. Germline V gene lookup returns CDR1 SGHRS and CDR2 YFSETQ. The CDR3 totals 20 residues. Trimming removed 3 bases from V and 2 bases from J; junction bases left unmatched: 16.

This chain joins TRBV5-1 and TRBJ2-3; no clear D. Trimming left V 1 base short and J 4 bases short, with 10 bases between. The CDR3 runs 14 residues. Per germline, CDR1 SGHRS and CDR2 YFSETQ. The CDR3 DNA follows: TGCGCCAGCAGCTTGCCCCAAAGTTCAGATACGCAGTATTTT. This encodes CASSLPQSSDTQYF.

Only one count was recorded for this clone. The chain employs TRBV5-1 and TRBJ2-3; possibly TRBD2 for D (5 bases). V was cut by 0 bases and J by 0 bases, with 11 bases left in between. CDR3 length equals 16 residues. Germline lookup yields CDR1 SGHRS and CDR2 YFSETQ. The CDR3 coding sequence is TGCGCCAGCAGCTTGGCCCGGAGGCAAAGCACAGATACGCAGTATTTT. Protein sequence: CASSLARRQSTDTQYF.

The chain recombines TRBV20-1 with TRBJ2-7, with unresolved D. Germline V gene lookup returns CDR1 DFQATT and CDR2 SNEGSKA (reference sequence). V lost 8 bases and J lost 4, with 12 bases in between. The CDR3 runs to 11 residues. This CDR3 is CSSNKGYEQYF. In nucleotides, the CDR3 is TGCAGTTCAAACAAGGGTTACGAGCAGTACTTC.

This clone was seen once. The chain uses TRBV11-3 and TRBJ2-1, with 13 bases lining up with TRBD2. The J segment lost 5 bases and the V segment lost 5 bases, leaving 3 bases of the junction unmatched. This CDR3 has 15 amino acids. Germline loops: CDR1 SGHNT, CDR2 YENEEA. DNA for the CDR3: TGTGCCAGCAGCCTCGGGACTAGCGGGAACAATGAGCAGTTCTTC. Translated, it gives CASSLGTSGNNEQFF.

The chain recombines TRBV5-1 with TRBJ2-3, with unresolved D. The V end was cut by 3 bases, the J end by 4 bases, with 21 bases between. This CDR3 has 17 amino acids. Germline CDR1 and CDR2: SGHRS and YFSETQ. The CDR3 nucleotides are TGCGCCAGCAGCTCCAAGAACCGGGCCCAAGGCGCAGATACGCAGTATTTT. This translates into CASSSKNRAQGADTQYF.

This clone appeared once. The J gene is TRBJ2-1, the V gene TRBV2, with D tentatively TRBD1 or TRBD2 (6 bases each). Trimming took off 6 bases at V and 14 bases at J, with 17 bases between the two ends. The germline CDR1 and CDR2 sequences are SNHLY and FYNNEI. The CDR3 length is 12 residues. CDR3 nucleotides: TGTGCCAGCAGCCTGGACAGCGGGTATGAGTTCTTC. It codes for CASSLDSGYEFF.

This clone was detected only once. The rearrangement uses TRBV10-2 and TRBJ2-3, with D possibly TRBD1 on 5 matching bases. With 2 bases removed from V and 1 base from J, the gap between germline ends came to 13 bases. Germline values: CDR1 WSHSY, CDR2 SAAADI. The CDR3 length is 16 residues. The CDR3 DNA reads as TGCGCCAGCAGTGAGGACCAGGGTTTAGGCACAGATACGCAGTATTTT. Amino acids: CASSEDQGLGTDTQYF.